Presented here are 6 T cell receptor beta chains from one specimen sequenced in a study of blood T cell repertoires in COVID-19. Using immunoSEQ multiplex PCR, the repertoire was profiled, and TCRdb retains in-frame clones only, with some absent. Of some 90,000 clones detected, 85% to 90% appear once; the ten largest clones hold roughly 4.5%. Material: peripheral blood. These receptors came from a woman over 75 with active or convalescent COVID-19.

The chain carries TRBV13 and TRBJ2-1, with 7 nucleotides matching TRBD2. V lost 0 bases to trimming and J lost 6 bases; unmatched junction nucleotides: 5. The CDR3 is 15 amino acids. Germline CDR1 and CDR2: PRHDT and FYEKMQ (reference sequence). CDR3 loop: CASSLGAGEGNEQFF. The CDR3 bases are TGTGCCAGCAGCTTAGGCGCGGGAGAGGGCAATGAGCAGTTCTTC.

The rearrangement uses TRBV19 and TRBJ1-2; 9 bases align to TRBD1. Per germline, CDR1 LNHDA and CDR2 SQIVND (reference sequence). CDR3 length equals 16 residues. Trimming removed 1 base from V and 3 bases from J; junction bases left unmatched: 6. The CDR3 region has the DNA TGTGCCAGTAGTATAGCCGGACAGGGGTCAGACTATGGCTACACCTTC. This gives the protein CASSIAGQGSDYGYTF. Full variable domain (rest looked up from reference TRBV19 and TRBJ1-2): DGGITQSPKYLFRKEGQNVTLSCEQNLNHDAMYWYRQDPGQGLRLIYYSQIVNDFQKGDIAEGYSVSREKKESFPLTVTSAQKNPTAFYLCASSIAGQGSDYGYTFGSGTRLTVV.

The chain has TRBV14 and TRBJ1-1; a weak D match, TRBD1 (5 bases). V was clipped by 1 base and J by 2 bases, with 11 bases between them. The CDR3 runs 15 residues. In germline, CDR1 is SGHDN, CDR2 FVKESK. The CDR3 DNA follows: TGTGCCAGCAGCCAAGTGGCAGGGCGAAACACTGAAGCTTTCTTT. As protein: CASSQVAGRNTEAFF.

The chain's CDR3 is CSVGGTSGHNEQFF. CDR3 DNA: TGCAGCGTTGGTGGGACTAGCGGGCACAATGAGCAGTTCTTC. This chain joins TRBV29-1 and TRBJ2-1, with 12 bases that match TRBD2. V shed 4 bases and J 5 bases; nucleotides not matched to a gene: 3. Germline loops: CDR1 SQVTM, CDR2 ANQGSEA. CDR3 length equals 14 residues.

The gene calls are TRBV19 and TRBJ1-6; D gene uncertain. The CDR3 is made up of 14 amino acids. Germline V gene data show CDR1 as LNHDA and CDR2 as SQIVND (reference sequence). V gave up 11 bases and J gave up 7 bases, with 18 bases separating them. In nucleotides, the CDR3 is TGTGCCTGCAGGTGGGGAGGTATCAATTCACCCCTCCACTTT. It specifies CACRWGGINSPLHF.

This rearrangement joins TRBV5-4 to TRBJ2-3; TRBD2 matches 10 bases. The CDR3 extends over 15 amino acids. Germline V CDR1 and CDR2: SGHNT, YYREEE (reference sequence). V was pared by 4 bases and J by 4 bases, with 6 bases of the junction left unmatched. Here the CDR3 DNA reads TGTGCCAGCAGCCTAAAAGCGGGAGGGCCAGATACGCAGTATTTT. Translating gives CASSLKAGGPDTQYF.